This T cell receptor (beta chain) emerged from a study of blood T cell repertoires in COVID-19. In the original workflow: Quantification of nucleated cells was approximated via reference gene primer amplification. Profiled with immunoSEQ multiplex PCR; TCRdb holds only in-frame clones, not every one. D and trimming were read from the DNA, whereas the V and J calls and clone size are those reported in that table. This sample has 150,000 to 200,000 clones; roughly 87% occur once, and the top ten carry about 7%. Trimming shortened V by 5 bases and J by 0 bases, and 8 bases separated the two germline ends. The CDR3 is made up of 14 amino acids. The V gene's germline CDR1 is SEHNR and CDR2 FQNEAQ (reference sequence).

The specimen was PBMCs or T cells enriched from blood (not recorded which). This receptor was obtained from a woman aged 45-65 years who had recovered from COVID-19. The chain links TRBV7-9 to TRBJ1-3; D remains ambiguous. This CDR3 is CASSRPGSGNTIYF. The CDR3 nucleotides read TGTGCCAGCAGCCGGCCGGGCTCTGGAAACACCATATATTTT.